One sample yielded the 28 T cell receptor beta chains listed below, sequenced in a study of CD8 T cells in ankylosing spondylitis. TCRdb reprocessed the 5' RACE reads via MiXCR and lists one record per CDR3 protein. This sample carries roughly 370,000 distinct CDR3 sequences, around 22% of them seen once, and the ten largest clones take approximately 16%. Their cognate antigens are unknown. Overall study results and limits: Characteristic of ankylosing spondylitis blood, it appeared, was a TCR beta motif comprising roughly 8 highly homologous variants.

Material: blood, either unsorted or a sorted T cell fraction (not recorded which). All receptors come from a male donor with ankylosing spondylitis.

This clonotype was seen only once. The CDR3 here is CASSYSGWAEAFF. The CDR3 DNA reads as TGTGCCAGCAGTTACTCCGGGTGGGCGGAAGCTTTCTTT. The chain employs TRBV6-5 and TRBJ1-1, with D hard to call. Germline CDR1 reads MNHEY; CDR2 reads SVGAGI. The CDR3 spans 13 residues. The V gene lost 0 bases and the J gene lost 8 bases, with 10 bases spanning the gap.

This clonotype came up a few times. The V and J genes are TRBV29-1 and TRBJ2-6; D uncertain. The V end was cut by 4 bases, the J end by 1 base, with 5 bases between. Per germline, CDR1 SQVTM and CDR2 ANQGSEA. The CDR3 has 13 residues. The CDR3 DNA reads TGCAGCGTTGTCCGGTCTGGGGCCAACGTCCTGACTTTC. Translation: CSVVRSGANVLTF. Full variable domain (remainder filled in from reference TRBV29-1 and TRBJ2-6): SAVISQKPSRDICQRGTSLTIQCQVDSQVTMMFWYRQQPGQSLTLIATANQGSEATYESGFVIDKFPISRPNLTFSTLTVSNMSPEDSSIYLCSVVRSGANVLTFGAGSRLTVL.

The V and J genes are TRBV11-3 and TRBJ2-7; weak D call: TRBD2 (5 bases). The germline V gene encodes CDR1 SGHNT and CDR2 YENEEA. With 5 bases removed from V and 2 bases from J, the gap between germline ends came to 13 bases. The CDR3 loop spans 14 amino acids. The CDR3 coding sequence is TGTGCCAGCAGCCCGCGGACTGCAGCCTACGAGCAGTACTTC. This codes for CASSPRTAAYEQYF.

This clonotype was detected a few times. The chain recombines TRBV20-1 with TRBJ1-1, with D hard to call. This CDR3 has 15 residues. Germline-derived CDR1 and CDR2 are DFQATT and SNEGSKA (reference sequence). The V end was cut by 5 bases, the J end by 0 bases, with 16 bases between. The CDR3 bases are TGCAGTGCTCCAGATTGGGGTCTCATGAACACTGAAGCTTTCTTT. It is translated as CSAPDWGLMNTEAFF.

This clonotype was seen only once. The V call is TRBV10-3, the J call TRBJ2-2; 7 positions agree with TRBD2. The CDR3 runs to 17 residues. V lost 10 bases to trimming and J lost 6 bases; unmatched junction nucleotides: 20. CDR1 and CDR2 (germline): ENHRY, SYGVKD. CDR3: CATGEVGEGRGAGELFF. In DNA form, the CDR3 reads TGTGCCACGGGAGAGGTGGGGGAGGGCCGGGGAGCCGGGGAGCTGTTTTTT.

This chain connects TRBV29-1 to TRBJ2-7; D may be TRBD2 (6 bases). CDR3 length: 12 residues. With 4 bases removed from V and 7 bases from J, the gap between germline ends came to 14 bases. Germline V CDR1 and CDR2: SQVTM, ANQGSEA. The CDR3 protein is CSVANGGREQYF. The CDR3 bases are TGCAGCGTTGCCAACGGGGGACGGGAGCAGTACTTC.

The genes are TRBV12-3 or TRBV12-4 and TRBJ2-1; D is unclear. The CDR3 loop spans 13 amino acids. V gave up 5 bases and J gave up 2 bases, with 7 bases separating them. The CDR3 DNA follows: TGTGCCAGCAGTCCGAGCACCTACAATGAGCAGTTCTTC. Amino acids: CASSPSTYNEQFF.

This clonotype was detected only a few times. The chain carries TRBV20-1 and TRBJ1-1, with 7 bases lining up with TRBD1. V gave up 1 base and J gave up 6 bases; unmatched junction bases: 11. Per the germline V gene, CDR1 is DFQATT and CDR2 is SNEGSKA (reference sequence). The CDR3 is 15 amino acids. The CDR3 nucleotides read TGCAGTGCTAGAGCCCTCAGAAAGACAGGGCCTGAAGCTTTCTTT. Its translation: CSARALRKTGPEAFF.

The J gene is TRBJ2-3, the V gene TRBV12-5; TRBD1 might be the D (6 bases). CDR1 LGHNT and CDR2 FRNRAP come from the germline V gene. The CDR3 totals 14 residues. Trimming took off 3 bases at V and 2 bases at J, with 9 bases between the two ends. CDR3 protein: CASGLQGNTDTQYF. The CDR3 DNA is TGTGCTAGTGGTTTACAGGGAAACACAGATACGCAGTATTTT.

The table lists this clonotype with many counts. The CDR3 nucleotides read TGCAGTGCTAGCACTCCAGGGCCACCGAACACTGAAGCTTTCTTT. Translation gives CSASTPGPPNTEAFF. V is TRBV20-1 and J is TRBJ1-1, with TRBD1 as a possible D gene (5 bases). Germline lookup yields CDR1 DFQATT and CDR2 SNEGSKA (reference sequence). The V end was cut by 3 bases, the J end by 1 base, with 15 bases between. This CDR3 region has 15 residues.

This chain connects TRBV19 to TRBJ2-2; D remains unclear. V was shortened by 0 bases and J by 3 bases, with 11 bases between the two germline ends. This CDR3 is 16 amino acids long. From germline, CDR1 is LNHDA and CDR2 SQIVND (reference sequence). The CDR3: CASSIDEDWDTGELFF. In DNA form, the CDR3 reads TGTGCCAGTAGTATAGATGAGGATTGGGACACCGGGGAGCTGTTTTTT.

The V gene is TRBV7-2, the J gene TRBJ1-4, with 8 bases lining up with TRBD1. CDR3 length: 16 residues. Germline trimming cut 1 base from V and 4 bases from J; bases unmatched to any gene: 5. CDR1 is SGHTA and CDR2 is FQGNSA in the germline V gene. CDR3 protein: CASSLGDRGFNEKLFF. CDR3 DNA sequence: TGTGCCAGCAGCTTAGGAGACAGGGGCTTTAATGAAAAACTGTTTTTT.

The chain links TRBV20-1 to TRBJ2-5; D might be TRBD2 (6 bases). This CDR3 contains 17 residues. Trimming shortened V by 0 bases and J by 2 bases, and 19 bases separated the two germline ends. Looked up from germline, CDR1 is DFQATT and CDR2 is SNEGSKA (reference sequence). The CDR3 reads CSARDANAGWEQETQYF. CDR3 coding DNA: TGCAGTGCTAGAGACGCCAATGCGGGGTGGGAACAAGAGACCCAGTACTTC.

This clonotype was picked up many times. The chain carries TRBV29-1 and TRBJ2-6; D ambiguous. Germline V gene data show CDR1 as SQVTM and CDR2 as ANQGSEA. The CDR3 is 14 amino acids. The V end was cut by 0 bases, the J end by 2 bases, with 5 bases between. The CDR3 loop reads CSVEDQTGANVLTF. As DNA, the CDR3 is TGCAGCGTTGAAGACCAAACTGGGGCCAACGTCCTGACTTTC.

V gene TRBV6-5 combines with J gene TRBJ2-2; TRBD1 aligns across 7 bases. The germline V gene has CDR1 MNHEY and CDR2 SVGAGI. The V segment lost 0 bases and the J segment 5 bases; nucleotides outside the gene matches: 3. CDR3 length: 15 amino acids. The CDR3 bases are TGTGCCAGCAGTTACTCGACAGGGATTACCGGGGAGCTGTTTTTT. Translated, it gives CASSYSTGITGELFF.

This clonotype has more than one count but fewer than ten. This chain links TRBV6-1 with TRBJ1-5; no firm D call. The length of the CDR3 is 15 residues. V was trimmed by 3 bases and J by 3 bases, leaving 12 bases between them. CDR1 is MNHNS and CDR2 is SASEGT in the germline V gene. CDR3 amino acids: CASSEPGRTNQPQHF. The CDR3 DNA follows: TGTGCCAGCAGTGAGCCAGGAAGGACCAATCAGCCCCAGCATTTT.

This clonotype has only a few counts. The rearrangement joins TRBV6-2 or TRBV6-3 to TRBJ1-5; 7 bases are shared with TRBD1. Germline V gene lookup returns CDR1 MNHEY and CDR2 SVGEGT. J was trimmed by 2 bases and V by 8 bases; bases with no gene match: 6. CDR3 length equals 14 residues. CDR3 DNA sequence: TGTGCCAGCCAGGGGGGATGGCGCAATCAGCCCCAGCATTTT. The encoded protein is CASQGGWRNQPQHF.

This clonotype has only a few counts. This sequence joins TRBV28 and TRBJ1-1; D is possibly TRBD1 (5 bases). V dropped 6 bases and J dropped 6 bases, with 20 bases sitting between them. Germline V lookup: CDR1 MDHEN, CDR2 SYDVKM. The CDR3 is made up of 15 amino acids. In DNA form, the CDR3 reads TGTGCCAGCAGCCCCGTGGGGGGGGATGAATCTGAAGCTTTCTTT. It codes for CASSPVGGDESEAFF.

In this sample, this clonotype turned up a few times. The V and J genes are TRBV9 and TRBJ2-7, with 7 bases identical to TRBD2. V shed 2 bases and J 5 bases; nucleotides not matched to a gene: 7. The CDR3 has 14 residues. Germline V CDR1 and CDR2: SGDLS, YYNGEE. CDR3 nucleotide sequence: TGTGCCAGCAGCGTTGGGGCGGGAGTTGACGAGCAGTACTTC. It specifies CASSVGAGVDEQYF.

This clonotype showed up just a few times. The J gene is TRBJ1-5, the V gene TRBV12-3 or TRBV12-4; tentative D call: TRBD1 (6 bases). V shed 5 bases and J shed 12 bases, with 17 bases lying between them. This CDR3 contains 13 residues. This CDR3 reads CASSVGLKGVQHF. The CDR3 DNA reads TGTGCCAGCAGTGTTGGGCTCAAGGGGGTCCAGCATTTT.

This clonotype was counted between two and nine times. The chain recombines TRBV5-1 with TRBJ2-7, with TRBD2 matching 11 bases. Unmatched junction bases numbered 7, after V lost 2 bases and J lost 3 bases. Germline V gene lookup returns CDR1 SGHRS and CDR2 YFSETQ. CDR3 size: 16 residues. CDR3 sequence: CASSLLAGVSVYEQYF. The DNA for the CDR3 is TGCGCCAGCAGCTTACTAGCGGGAGTGTCAGTCTACGAGCAGTACTTC.

This clonotype was counted between two and nine times. This rearrangement joins TRBV12-3 or TRBV12-4 to TRBJ2-2; 11 bases match TRBD2. The CDR3 has 15 amino acids. V shed 6 bases, J shed 7 bases, and the junction held 7 bases outside the gene matches. The DNA for the CDR3 is TGTGCCAGCAGCACCGTTCTAGCGGGGGGCGGGGAGCTGTTTTTT. This codes for CASSTVLAGGGELFF.

This chain connects TRBV10-2 to TRBJ2-1; 11 nucleotides match TRBD1. Trimming at V came to 7 bases and at J to 6 bases, leaving 5 bases not matched to a gene. The CDR3 contains 14 residues. Germline V gives CDR1 WSHSY, CDR2 SAAADI. Here the CDR3 reads CASKNGTGGNEQFF. In nucleotides, the CDR3 is TGCGCCAGCAAGAACGGGACAGGGGGCAATGAGCAGTTCTTC.

Here the CDR3 reads CATTRGGNLPYEQYF. CDR3 sequence (DNA): TGTGCCACCACGCGTGGCGGGAACCTGCCTTACGAGCAGTACTTC. The chain employs TRBV12-3 or TRBV12-4 and TRBJ2-7, with a possible D match to TRBD2 (6 bases). CDR3 size: 15 residues. The germline V and J ends were trimmed by 10 bases and 4 bases, with 23 bases remaining between them.

This clonotype was seen only a few times. This rearrangement joins TRBV2 to TRBJ1-4; D is possibly TRBD1 (6 bases). CDR3 size: 15 residues. In germline, CDR1 is SNHLY, CDR2 FYNNEI. Between the trimmed V and J ends, which lost 4 bases and 0 bases, there was a span of 9 bases. The CDR3 DNA reads TGTGCCAGCAGTGGACAGGCTGCAACTAATGAAAAACTGTTTTTT. As protein: CASSGQAATNEKLFF.

The chain combines TRBV9 with TRBJ2-3; 10 nucleotides line up with TRBD2. The J segment lost 3 bases and the V segment lost 0 bases, leaving 10 bases of the junction unmatched. This CDR3 is 18 amino acids long. Per germline, CDR1 SGDLS and CDR2 YYNGEE. The CDR3 spells CASSVGVSGRTKTDTQYF. Here the CDR3 DNA reads TGTGCCAGCAGCGTAGGTGTTAGCGGGAGGACGAAGACAGATACGCAGTATTTT.

The genes are TRBV3-1 and TRBJ2-1, with 10 nucleotides matching TRBD2. The CDR3 has 16 residues. The germline gives CDR1 LGHDT, CDR2 YNNKEL (reference sequence). Germline trimming cut 4 bases from V and 8 bases from J; bases unmatched to any gene: 11. The CDR3 sequence: CASSRLPSGSVYEQFF. CDR3 in DNA: TGTGCCAGCAGCCGTCTTCCTAGCGGGAGTGTCTATGAGCAGTTCTTC.

This clonotype occurred a few times. The chain recombines TRBV6-1 with TRBJ2-2; D possibly uses TRBD1 or TRBD2 (5 bases each). Trimming left V 6 bases short and J 1 base short, with 12 bases between. Germline V gene sequence: CDR1 MNHNS, CDR2 SASEGT. The CDR3 is 15 residues long. The CDR3 region is CASRPPGGNTGELFF. Written as DNA, the CDR3 is TGTGCCAGCAGACCTCCTGGGGGGAACACCGGGGAGCTGTTTTTT.